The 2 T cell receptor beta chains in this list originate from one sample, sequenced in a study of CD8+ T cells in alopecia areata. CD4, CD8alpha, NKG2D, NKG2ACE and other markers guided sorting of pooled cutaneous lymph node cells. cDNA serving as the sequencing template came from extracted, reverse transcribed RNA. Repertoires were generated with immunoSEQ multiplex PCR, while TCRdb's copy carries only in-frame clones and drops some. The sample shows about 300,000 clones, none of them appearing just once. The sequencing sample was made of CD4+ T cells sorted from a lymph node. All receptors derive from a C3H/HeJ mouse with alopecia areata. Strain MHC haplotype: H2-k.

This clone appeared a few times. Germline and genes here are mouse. CDR3 bases read: TGTGCTAGCAGTGAGGGACAGATCGCAAACACCGGG. Amino acid sequence: CASSEGQIANTG. The entire CDR3 is CASSEGQIANTGQLYF. V is TRBV17 and J is TRBJ2-2; 7 nucleotides agree with TRBD1. The read terminates 4 residues ahead of where the CDR3 ends, so the germline J gene completes it. J lost 0 bases, V lost 5 bases, and 6 bases had no gene match. CDR1 is MNHDT and CDR2 is YYDKIL in the germline V gene. This CDR3 comprises 16 residues.

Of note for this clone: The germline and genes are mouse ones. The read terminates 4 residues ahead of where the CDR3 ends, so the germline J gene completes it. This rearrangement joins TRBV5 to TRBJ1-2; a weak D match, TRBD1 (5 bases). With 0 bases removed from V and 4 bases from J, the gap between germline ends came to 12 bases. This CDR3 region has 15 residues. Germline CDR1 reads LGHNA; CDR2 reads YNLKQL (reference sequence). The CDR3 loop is CASSQDPREGSDYTF. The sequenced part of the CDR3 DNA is TGTGCCAGCAGCCAAGATCCCAGGGAGGGCTCC.